The following is a T cell receptor beta chain sequence with its context. Its target is unknown. This sample was included in a study of coeliac disease. Overall study context: Coeliac patients had newly diagnosed active disease, refractory type I disease, or gluten-free diet control.

This table comes from immunoSEQ multiplex PCR, and its TCRdb copy is limited to in-frame clones, with some not included. The sample has thousands of clones, about three fifths seen once. Study outcomes and limitations: The authors considered this approach unsuitable for unbiased detection of gliadin-specific T cells.

This clonotype was sampled from an older woman with active celiac disease. The sample comprised lamina propria lymphocytes from the gut.

DNA for the CDR3: TGTGCCAGCAGTGAAGAACAGGGGAGGAATTTGGTTGGCTACACCTTC. As protein: CASSEEQGRNLVGYTF. V usage is TRBV6-1 and J usage is TRBJ1-2; 7 positions agree with TRBD1. The V and J ends lost 1 base and 7 bases, in that order; junction bases with no gene match: 12. The V gene's germline CDR1 is MNHNS and CDR2 SASEGT. The CDR3 is made up of 16 amino acids.